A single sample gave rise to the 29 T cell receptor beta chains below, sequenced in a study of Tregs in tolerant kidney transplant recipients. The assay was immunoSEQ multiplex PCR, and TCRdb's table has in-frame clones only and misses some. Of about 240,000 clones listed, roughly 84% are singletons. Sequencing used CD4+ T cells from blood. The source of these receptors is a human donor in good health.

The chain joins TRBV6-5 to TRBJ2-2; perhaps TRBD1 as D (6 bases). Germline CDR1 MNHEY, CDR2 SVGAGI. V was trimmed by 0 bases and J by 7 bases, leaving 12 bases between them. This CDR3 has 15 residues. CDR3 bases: TGTGCCAGCAGTTACTCTGGGCAGGGGATCGGGGAGCTGTTTTTT. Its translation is CASSYSGQGIGELFF.

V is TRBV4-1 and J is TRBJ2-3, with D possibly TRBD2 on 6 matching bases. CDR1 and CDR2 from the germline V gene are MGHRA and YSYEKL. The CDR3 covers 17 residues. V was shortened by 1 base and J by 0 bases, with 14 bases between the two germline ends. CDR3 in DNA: TGCGCCAGCAGCCAAGCAAGATTTCGGGAGAGCACAGATACGCAGTATTTT. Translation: CASSQARFRESTDTQYF.

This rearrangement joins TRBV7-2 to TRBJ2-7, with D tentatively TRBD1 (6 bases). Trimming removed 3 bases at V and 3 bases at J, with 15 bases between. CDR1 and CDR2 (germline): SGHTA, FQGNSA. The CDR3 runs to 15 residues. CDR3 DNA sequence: TGTGCCAGCAGCTTCAAGCAGGGGTTGAGCTACGAGCAGTACTTC. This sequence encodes CASSFKQGLSYEQYF.

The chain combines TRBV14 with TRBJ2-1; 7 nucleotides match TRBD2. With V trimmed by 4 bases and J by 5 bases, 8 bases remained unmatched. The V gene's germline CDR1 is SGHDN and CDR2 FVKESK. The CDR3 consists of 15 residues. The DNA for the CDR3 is TGTGCCAGCAGCCCGGGACTAACAACCAACAATGAGCAGTTCTTC. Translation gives CASSPGLTTNNEQFF. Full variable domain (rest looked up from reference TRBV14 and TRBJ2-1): EAGVTQFPSHSVIEKGQTVTLRCDPISGHDNLYWYRRVMGKEIKFLLHFVKESKQDESGMPNNRFLAERTGGTYSTLKVQPAELEDSGVYFCASSPGLTTNNEQFFGPGTRLTVL.

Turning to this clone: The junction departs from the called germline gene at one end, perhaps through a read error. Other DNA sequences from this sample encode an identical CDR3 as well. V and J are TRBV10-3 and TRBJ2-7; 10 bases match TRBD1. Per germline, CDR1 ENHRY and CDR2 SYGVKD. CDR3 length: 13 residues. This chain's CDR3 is CAISRQGAYEQYF. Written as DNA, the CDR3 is TGTGCCATCAGTAGACAGGGGGCCTACGAGCAATACTTC.

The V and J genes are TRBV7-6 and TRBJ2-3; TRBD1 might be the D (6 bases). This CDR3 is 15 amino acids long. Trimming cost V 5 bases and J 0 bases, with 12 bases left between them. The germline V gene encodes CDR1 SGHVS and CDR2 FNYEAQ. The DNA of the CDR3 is TGTGCCAGCAGCCGAAGAGGGGGAAGCACAGATACGCAGTATTTT. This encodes CASSRRGGSTDTQYF.

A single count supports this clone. In nucleotides, the CDR3 is TGTGCCAGCAGCTTAGCGGGACAGAACACTGAAGCTTTCTTT. Its translation: CASSLAGQNTEAFF. The V call is TRBV7-8, the J call TRBJ1-1, with D perhaps matching TRBD1 (6 bases). Germline V CDR1 and CDR2: SGHVS, FQNEAQ. The CDR3 totals 14 residues. Trimming removed 0 bases at V and 1 base at J, with 6 bases between.

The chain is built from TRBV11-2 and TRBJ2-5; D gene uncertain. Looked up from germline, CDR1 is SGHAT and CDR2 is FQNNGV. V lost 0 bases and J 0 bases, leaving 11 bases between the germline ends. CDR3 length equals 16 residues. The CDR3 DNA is TGTGCCAGCAGCTTAGATCTCTCTTTGTACCAAGAGACCCAGTACTTC. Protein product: CASSLDLSLYQETQYF.

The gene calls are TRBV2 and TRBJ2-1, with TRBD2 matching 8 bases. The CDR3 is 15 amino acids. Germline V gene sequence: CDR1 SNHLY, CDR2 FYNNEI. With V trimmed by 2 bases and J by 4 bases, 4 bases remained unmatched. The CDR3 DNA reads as TGTGCCAGCAGTGAAAGAGCGGGAGAGTACAATGAGCAGTTCTTC. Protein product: CASSERAGEYNEQFF. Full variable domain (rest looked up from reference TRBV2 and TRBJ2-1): EPEVTQTPSHQVTQMGQEVILRCVPISNHLYFYWYRQILGQKVEFLVSFYNNEISEKSEIFDDQFSVERPDGSNFTLKIRSTKLEDSAMYFCASSERAGEYNEQFFGPGTRLTVL.

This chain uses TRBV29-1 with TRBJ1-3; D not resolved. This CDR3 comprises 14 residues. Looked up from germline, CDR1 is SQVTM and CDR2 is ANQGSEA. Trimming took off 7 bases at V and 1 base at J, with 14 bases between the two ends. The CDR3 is CSAQKGVSGNTIYF. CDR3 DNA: TGCAGCGCCCAGAAGGGCGTATCTGGAAACACCATATATTTT.

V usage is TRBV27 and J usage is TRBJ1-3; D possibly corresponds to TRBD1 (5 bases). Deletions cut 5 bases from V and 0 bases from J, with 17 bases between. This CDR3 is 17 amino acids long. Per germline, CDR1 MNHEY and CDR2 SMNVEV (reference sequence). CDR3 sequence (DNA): TGTGCCAGCAGTCCCGGCTACAGGTCTGACTCTGGAAACACCATATATTTT. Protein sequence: CASSPGYRSDSGNTIYF.

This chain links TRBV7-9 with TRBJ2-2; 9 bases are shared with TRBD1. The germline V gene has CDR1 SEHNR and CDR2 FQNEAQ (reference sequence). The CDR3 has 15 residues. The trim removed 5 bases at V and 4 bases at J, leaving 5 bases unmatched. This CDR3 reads CASSRTGVPTGELFF. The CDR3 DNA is TGTGCCAGCAGCCGGACAGGGGTCCCCACCGGGGAGCTGTTTTTT.

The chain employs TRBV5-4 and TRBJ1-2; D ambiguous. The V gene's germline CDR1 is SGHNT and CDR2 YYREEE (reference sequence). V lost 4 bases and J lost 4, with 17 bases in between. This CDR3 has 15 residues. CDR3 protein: CASSPPLDSSYGYTF. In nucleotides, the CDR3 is TGTGCCAGCAGCCCGCCCCTCGACTCTAGCTATGGCTACACCTTC.

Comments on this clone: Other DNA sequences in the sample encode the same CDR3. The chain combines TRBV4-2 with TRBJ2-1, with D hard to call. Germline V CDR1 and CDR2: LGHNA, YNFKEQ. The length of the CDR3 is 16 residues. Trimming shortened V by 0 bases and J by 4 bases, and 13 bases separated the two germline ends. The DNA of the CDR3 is TGTGCCAGCAGCCAAGATACCGCCCCCCCTTACAATGAGCAGTTCTTC. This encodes CASSQDTAPPYNEQFF.

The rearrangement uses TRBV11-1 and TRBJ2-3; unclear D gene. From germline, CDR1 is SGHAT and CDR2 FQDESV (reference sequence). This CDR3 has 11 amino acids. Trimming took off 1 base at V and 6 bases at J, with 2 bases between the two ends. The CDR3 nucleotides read TGTGCCAGCAGCTTAGTGGATACGCAGTATTTT. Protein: CASSLVDTQYF.

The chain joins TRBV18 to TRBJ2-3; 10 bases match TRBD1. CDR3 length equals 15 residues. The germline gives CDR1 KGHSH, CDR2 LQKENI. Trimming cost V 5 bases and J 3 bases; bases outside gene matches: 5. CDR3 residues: CASSSDRGRTDTQYF. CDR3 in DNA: TGTGCCAGCTCATCCGACAGGGGGCGGACAGATACGCAGTATTTT.

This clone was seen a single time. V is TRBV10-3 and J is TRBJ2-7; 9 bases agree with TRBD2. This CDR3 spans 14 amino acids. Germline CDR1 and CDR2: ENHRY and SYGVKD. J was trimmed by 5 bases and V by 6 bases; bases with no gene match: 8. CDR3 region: CAISLLAGVDEQYF. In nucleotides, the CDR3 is TGTGCCATCAGCCTTTTAGCGGGAGTAGACGAGCAGTACTTC.

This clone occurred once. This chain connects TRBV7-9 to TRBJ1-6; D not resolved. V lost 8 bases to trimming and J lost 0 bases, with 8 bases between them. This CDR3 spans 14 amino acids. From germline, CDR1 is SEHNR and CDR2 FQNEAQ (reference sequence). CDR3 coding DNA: TGTGCCAGCGAGGCGAGCTCCTATAATTCACCCCTCCACTTT. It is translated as CASEASSYNSPLHF.

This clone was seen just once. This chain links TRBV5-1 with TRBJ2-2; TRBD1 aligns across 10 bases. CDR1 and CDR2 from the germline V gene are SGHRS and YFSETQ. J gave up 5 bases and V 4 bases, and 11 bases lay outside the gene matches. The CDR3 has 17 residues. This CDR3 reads CASSLRSGQGFTGELFF. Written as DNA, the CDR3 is TGCGCCAGCAGCCTGAGGTCGGGACAGGGGTTTACCGGGGAGCTGTTTTTT.

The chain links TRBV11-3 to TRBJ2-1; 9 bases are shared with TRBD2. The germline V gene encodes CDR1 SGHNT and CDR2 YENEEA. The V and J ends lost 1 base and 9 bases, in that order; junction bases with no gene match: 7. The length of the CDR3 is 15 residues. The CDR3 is CASSLAAGGLGEQFF. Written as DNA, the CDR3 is TGTGCCAGCAGCTTAGCAGCGGGAGGTTTGGGTGAGCAGTTCTTC. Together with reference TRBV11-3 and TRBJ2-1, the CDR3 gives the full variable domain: EAGVVQSPRYKIIEKKQPVAFWCNPISGHNTLYWYLQNLGQGPELLIRYENEEAVDDSQLPKDRFSAERLKGVDSTLKIQPAELGDSAVYLCASSLAAGGLGEQFFGPGTRLTVL.

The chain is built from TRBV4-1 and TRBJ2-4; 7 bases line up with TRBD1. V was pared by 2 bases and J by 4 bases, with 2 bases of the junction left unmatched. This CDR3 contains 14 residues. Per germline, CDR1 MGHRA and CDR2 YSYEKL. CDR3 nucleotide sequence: TGCGCCAGCAGCCAACCGGGACAGAAAAACATTCAGTACTTC. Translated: CASSQPGQKNIQYF.

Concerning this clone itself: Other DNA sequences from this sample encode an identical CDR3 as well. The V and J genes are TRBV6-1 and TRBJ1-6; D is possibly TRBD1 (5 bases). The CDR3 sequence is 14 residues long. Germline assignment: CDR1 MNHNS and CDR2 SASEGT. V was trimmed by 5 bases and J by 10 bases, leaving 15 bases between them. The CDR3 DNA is TGTGCCAGCAGTCTCGAGCCCGAGGGGTCACCCCTCCACTTT. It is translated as CASSLEPEGSPLHF.

CDR3 sequence (DNA): TGTGCCAGCTCACTGAGACTAGCCGGCTACGAGCAGTACTTC. Amino acid sequence: CASSLRLAGYEQYF. The genes are TRBV18 and TRBJ2-7; 7 bases line up with TRBD2. The CDR3 loop spans 14 amino acids. Germline V gene data show CDR1 as KGHSH and CDR2 as LQKENI. Trimming removed 4 bases from V and 3 bases from J; junction bases left unmatched: 6. Together with reference TRBV18 and TRBJ2-7, the CDR3 gives the full variable domain: NAGVMQNPRHLVRRRGQEARLRCSPMKGHSHVYWYRQLPEEGLKFMVYLQKENIIDESGMPKERFSAEFPKEGPSILRIQQVVRGDSAAYFCASSLRLAGYEQYFGPGTRLTVT.

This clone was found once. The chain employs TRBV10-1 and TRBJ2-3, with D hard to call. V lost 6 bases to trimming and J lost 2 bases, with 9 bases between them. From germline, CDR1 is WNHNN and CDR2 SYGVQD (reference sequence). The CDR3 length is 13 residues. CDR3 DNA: TGCGCCAGCAGGGAAACCCTCACAGATACGCAGTATTTT. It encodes CASRETLTDTQYF.

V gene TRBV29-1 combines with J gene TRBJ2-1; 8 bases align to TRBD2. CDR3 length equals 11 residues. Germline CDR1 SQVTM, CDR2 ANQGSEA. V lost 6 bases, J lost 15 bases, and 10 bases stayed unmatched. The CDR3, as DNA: TGCAGCGTCAGTACTAGCGGCTATCGGTTCTTC. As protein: CSVSTSGYRFF.

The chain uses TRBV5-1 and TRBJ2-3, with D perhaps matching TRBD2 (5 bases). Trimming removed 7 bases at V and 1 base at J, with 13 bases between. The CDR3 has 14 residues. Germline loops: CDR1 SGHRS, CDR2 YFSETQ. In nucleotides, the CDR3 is TGCGCCAGCTTCGAGGGTGGGGGCACAGATACGCAGTATTTT. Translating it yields CASFEGGGTDTQYF.

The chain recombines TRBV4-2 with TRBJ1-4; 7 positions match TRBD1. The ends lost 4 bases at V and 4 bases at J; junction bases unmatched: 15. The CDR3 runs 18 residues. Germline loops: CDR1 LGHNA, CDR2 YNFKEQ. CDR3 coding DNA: TGTGCCAGCAGCCGCCAATCAAAAAGGAACAGGGGTAATGAAAAACTGTTTTTT. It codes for CASSRQSKRNRGNEKLFF.

CDR3 region: CASSPTGVAEAFF. Here the CDR3 DNA reads TGTGCCAGCAGCCCGACAGGGGTAGCTGAAGCTTTCTTT. The chain joins TRBV5-5 to TRBJ1-1, with 8 bases identical to TRBD1. V was pared by 4 bases and J by 6 bases, with 5 bases of the junction left unmatched. The CDR3 has 13 residues. The germline V gene encodes CDR1 SGHKS and CDR2 YYEKEE (reference sequence).

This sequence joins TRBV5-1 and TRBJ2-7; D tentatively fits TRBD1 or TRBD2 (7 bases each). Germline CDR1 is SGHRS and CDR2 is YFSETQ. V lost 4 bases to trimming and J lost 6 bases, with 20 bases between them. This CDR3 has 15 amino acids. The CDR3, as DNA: TGCGCCAGCAGCGCCGACCAGGGGAGGGGGCGCGAGCAGTACTTC. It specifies CASSADQGRGREQYF.